This T cell receptor beta chain was captured in a study of vaccination and CD4 T cells after COVID-19. Treatment specified: 10-day PBMC culture with coronavirus spike peptide pools or control peptides (ViraFEST assay). The Oncomine TCR Beta short-read assay was applied to DNA of cultured CD4+ T cells. TCRdb redid the calling of the PCR reads with MiXCR, one entry per CDR3 protein. Of about 12,000 distinct CDR3 sequences in the sample, 45% to 60% were seen once. In the case of this clonotype: Its antigen remains unknown.

The CDR3 is 15 amino acids. Trimming cost V 6 bases and J 0 bases, with 14 bases left between them. Looked up from germline, CDR1 is MNHNS and CDR2 is SASEGT. Overall study results and limits: This study had few convalescent patients and no early post-infection samples.

This clonotype was obtained from a human donor with COVID-19. Specimen: cultured CD4+ T cells from blood, collected after SARS-CoV-2 vaccination. The chain is built from TRBV6-1 and TRBJ1-2; weak D call: TRBD1 (5 bases). CDR3 protein: CASRHQGQSNYGYTF. As DNA, the CDR3 is TGTGCCAGCAGACACCAGGGCCAATCTAACTATGGCTACACCTTC.